Below are 22 T cell receptor beta chains sequenced from a single sample in a study of blood T cell repertoires in COVID-19. Assay used: immunoSEQ multiplex PCR; TCRdb lists only in-frame clones, some missing. Of approximately 150,000 clones in the sample, about 80% were seen once. Sequenced material: peripheral blood. The receptor source for this set is a man in his 70s with acute or convalescent COVID-19.

The chain couples TRBV15 to TRBJ1-3; D possibly corresponds to TRBD1 (5 bases). There are 16 residues in the CDR3. Per germline, CDR1 LNHNV and CDR2 YYDKDF (reference sequence). V lost 5 bases and J 8 bases, leaving 22 bases between the germline ends. The CDR3 spells CATSQQRQTAGDTIYF. The CDR3, as DNA: TGTGCCACCAGCCAGCAGCGGCAGACGGCGGGGGACACCATATATTTT.

V is TRBV12-3 or TRBV12-4 and J is TRBJ1-1, with D uncertain. The V and J ends lost 2 bases and 4 bases respectively, with 8 bases between them. The CDR3 length is 13 residues. CDR3 DNA: TGTGCCAGCAGTTTATCCCCCCTCACTGAAGCTTTCTTT. Protein sequence: CASSLSPLTEAFF.

This chain links TRBV10-3 with TRBJ2-1, with 14 nucleotides matching TRBD2. V shed 10 bases and J 9 bases; nucleotides not matched to a gene: 14. There are 16 residues in the CDR3. The V gene's germline CDR1 is ENHRY and CDR2 SYGVKD. The CDR3 region has the DNA TGTGCCACCGAGACTAGCGGGAGGGCAAGGGAAGGTGAGCAGTTCTTC. It specifies CATETSGRAREGEQFF.

The J gene is TRBJ2-7, the V gene TRBV6-5; no firm D call. The CDR3 totals 11 residues. Trimming shortened V by 6 bases and J by 7 bases, and 10 bases separated the two germline ends. The V gene's germline CDR1 is MNHEY and CDR2 SVGAGI. The CDR3 protein is CASSLLVEQYF. The CDR3 DNA reads TGTGCCAGCAGCCTTTTAGTGGAGCAGTACTTC.

This clone was seen more than once but under ten times. The same CDR3 is also encoded by other DNA sequences in this sample. The chain links TRBV5-1 to TRBJ2-6, with 8 bases lining up with TRBD1. V shed 3 bases, J shed 2 bases, and the junction held 4 bases outside the gene matches. This CDR3 is built from 16 residues. The germline V gene encodes CDR1 SGHRS and CDR2 YFSETQ. The CDR3 nucleotides read TGCGCCAGCAGCTCGTACAGGGGGACTGGGGCCAACGTCCTGACTTTC. This codes for CASSSYRGTGANVLTF. The complete variable domain, with remaining parts taken from reference TRBV5-1 and TRBJ2-6, reads KAGVTQTPRYLIKTRGQQVTLSCSPISGHRSVSWYQQTPGQGLQFLFEYFSETQRNKGNFPGRFSGRQFSNSRSEMNVSTLELGDSALYLCASSSYRGTGANVLTFGAGSRLTVL.

The chain has TRBV24-1 and TRBJ2-7; TRBD2 aligns across 7 bases. The CDR3 has 13 amino acids. Germline V gives CDR1 KGHDR, CDR2 SFDVKD. The V gene end was trimmed by 0 bases and the J gene end by 7 bases; junction bases not matched to a gene: 2. The CDR3 here is CATSDLWGGEQYF. In DNA, the CDR3 is TGTGCCACCAGTGATTTGTGGGGAGGGGAGCAGTACTTC.

J is TRBJ2-3 and V is TRBV6-4, with D unclear. Germline CDR1 reads MRHNA; CDR2 reads SNTAGT. This CDR3 is built from 15 residues. V lost 1 base to trimming and J lost 0 bases, with 8 bases between them. For the CDR3, the DNA is TGTGCCAGCAGTGACTGGCCCAGTAGCACAGATACGCAGTATTTT. It codes for CASSDWPSSTDTQYF.

The genes are TRBV5-1 and TRBJ1-2; possible D gene TRBD1, 5 bases. Per the germline V gene, CDR1 is SGHRS and CDR2 is YFSETQ. V lost 2 bases and J lost 6, with 14 bases in between. This CDR3 has 14 amino acids. Written as DNA, the CDR3 is TGCGCCAGCAGCTTCGGGGTCGGAGGGGATGGCTACACCTTC. Translation gives CASSFGVGGDGYTF.

The chain has TRBV5-1 and TRBJ1-4; D remains unclear. The CDR3 consists of 13 residues. Trimming cost V 1 base and J 5 bases, with 6 bases left between them. The germline CDR1 and CDR2 sequences are SGHRS and YFSETQ. Written as DNA, the CDR3 is TGCGCCAGCAGCTTGAGCCTCAATGAAAAACTGTTTTTT. It yields the protein CASSLSLNEKLFF.

The V gene is TRBV28, the J gene TRBJ1-2; D ambiguous. V was shortened by 6 bases and J by 4 bases, with 18 bases between the two germline ends. The germline gives CDR1 MDHEN, CDR2 SYDVKM. The CDR3 has 15 residues. This chain's CDR3 is CASSPPRRVGYGYTF. The CDR3 nucleotides read TGTGCCAGCAGCCCCCCCAGGAGGGTCGGCTATGGCTACACCTTC.

V is TRBV19 and J is TRBJ1-5; D perhaps matches TRBD1 (6 bases). V shed 5 bases and J shed 5 bases, with 13 bases lying between them. The CDR3 has 14 amino acids. Germline CDR1 and CDR2: LNHDA and SQIVND (reference sequence). The CDR3 loop is CASSYLAGDQPQHF. The CDR3 nucleotides are TGTGCCAGTAGTTATTTGGCAGGGGATCAGCCCCAGCATTTT.

The chain carries TRBV9 and TRBJ1-5; 7 nucleotides align to TRBD1. The CDR3 is 15 residues long. Germline V gene sequence: CDR1 SGDLS, CDR2 YYNGEE. Germline trimming cut 3 bases from V and 0 bases from J; bases unmatched to any gene: 3. The CDR3 DNA reads as TGTGCCAGCAGCGCCACAGGGGATAGCAATCAGCCCCAGCATTTT. Translation: CASSATGDSNQPQHF.

The V and J genes are TRBV5-1 and TRBJ2-4; TRBD1 might be the D (7 bases). Trimming stripped 4 bases from V and 7 bases from J, with 15 bases between. From germline, CDR1 is SGHRS and CDR2 YFSETQ. The CDR3 sequence is 14 residues long. CDR3 loop: CASSPGGGPNIQYF. The CDR3 nucleotides are TGCGCCAGCAGCCCCGGAGGGGGCCCTAACATTCAGTACTTC.

The rearrangement links TRBV30 to TRBJ1-6, with D perhaps matching TRBD1 (5 bases). CDR1 GTSNPN and CDR2 SVGIG come from the germline V gene (reference sequence). V dropped 3 bases and J dropped 10 bases, with 16 bases sitting between them. The CDR3 is made up of 14 amino acids. CDR3: CAWRTGTQGSPLHF. The DNA of the CDR3 is TGTGCCTGGAGAACCGGGACTCAAGGGTCACCCCTCCACTTT. Complete variable domain (other parts from reference TRBV30 and TRBJ1-6): SQTIHQWPATLVQPVGSPLSLECTVEGTSNPNLYWYRQAAGRGLQLLFYSVGIGQISSEVPQNLSASRPQDRQFILSSKKLLLSDSGFYLCAWRTGTQGSPLHFGNGTRLTVT.

The rearrangement uses TRBV24-1 and TRBJ2-5, with TRBD1 matching 8 bases. Losses at the gene ends were 3 bases for V and 2 bases for J; bases not matched to a gene: 16. Germline values: CDR1 KGHDR, CDR2 SFDVKD. This CDR3 is built from 19 residues. CDR3 region: CATSDAGQGVRNWQETQYF. The CDR3 DNA is TGTGCCACCAGTGATGCTGGACAGGGAGTCAGGAACTGGCAAGAGACCCAGTACTTC.

This clone appeared a single time. The chain joins TRBV5-1 to TRBJ2-4; 7 positions match TRBD2. Germline V lookup: CDR1 SGHRS, CDR2 YFSETQ. V dropped 5 bases and J dropped 0; count of bases not matched to a gene: 8. The length of the CDR3 is 16 residues. The CDR3 reads CASRAGTTIAKNIQYF. CDR3 DNA: TGCGCCAGCAGGGCCGGGACTACCATAGCCAAAAACATTCAGTACTTC. Full variable domain (remainder filled in from reference TRBV5-1 and TRBJ2-4): KAGVTQTPRYLIKTRGQQVTLSCSPISGHRSVSWYQQTPGQGLQFLFEYFSETQRNKGNFPGRFSGRQFSNSRSEMNVSTLELGDSALYLCASRAGTTIAKNIQYFGAGTRLSVL.

The chain couples TRBV18 to TRBJ2-7, with D perhaps matching TRBD1 (5 bases). There are 13 residues in the CDR3. V shed 4 bases and J shed 4 bases, with 11 bases lying between them. CDR1 is KGHSH, CDR2 LQKENI, per germline. The CDR3 DNA follows: TGTGCCAGCTCACAACAGGAAAATTACGAGCAGTACTTC. This sequence encodes CASSQQENYEQYF.

As to this clone: Other DNA sequences in the same sample also yield this CDR3. The gene calls are TRBV5-1 and TRBJ1-3; TRBD1 is a possible D gene (5 bases). The CDR3 spans 14 residues. V lost 0 bases and J lost 4, with 8 bases in between. CDR1 is SGHRS, CDR2 YFSETQ, per germline. The CDR3 DNA reads as TGCGCCAGCAGCTTGGCAGGGTACGGAAACACCATATATTTT. It translates to CASSLAGYGNTIYF. Supplemented by reference TRBV5-1 and TRBJ1-3, the full variable domain reads KAGVTQTPRYLIKTRGQQVTLSCSPISGHRSVSWYQQTPGQGLQFLFEYFSETQRNKGNFPGRFSGRQFSNSRSEMNVSTLELGDSALYLCASSLAGYGNTIYFGEGSWLTVV.

The J gene is TRBJ2-1, the V gene TRBV24-1; the match to TRBD2 covers 7 bases. The germline CDR1 and CDR2 sequences are KGHDR and SFDVKD. The length of the CDR3 is 15 residues. Trimming cost V 1 base and J 7 bases; bases outside gene matches: 6. In DNA form, the CDR3 reads TGTGCCACCAGTGATTTCGTGGGAGCGGGGAATGAGCAGTTCTTC. This gives the protein CATSDFVGAGNEQFF.

The chain recombines TRBV12-3 or TRBV12-4 with TRBJ2-1; 10 bases are shared with TRBD2. V lost 8 bases and J lost 9; bases outside the gene matches: 4. The CDR3 sequence is 12 residues long. Here the CDR3 reads CASFRTSGEQFF. DNA for the CDR3: TGTGCCAGCTTTAGGACTAGCGGTGAGCAGTTCTTC.

CDR3 DNA sequence: TGCGCCAGCAGCACGGGGGGGACGAACACCGGGGAGCTGTTTTTT. This gives the protein CASSTGGTNTGELFF. The chain is built from TRBV5-1 and TRBJ2-2; TRBD2 matches 8 bases. This CDR3 contains 15 residues. Germline lookup yields CDR1 SGHRS and CDR2 YFSETQ. With V trimmed by 4 bases and J by 0 bases, 2 bases remained unmatched.

The gene calls are TRBV3-1 (or the pseudogene TRBV3-2) and TRBJ1-2; tentative D call: TRBD1 (6 bases). The germline CDR1 and CDR2 sequences are LGHDT and YNNKEL (reference sequence). Trimming cost V 5 bases and J 4 bases, with 14 bases left between them. The CDR3 covers 14 residues. For the CDR3, the DNA is TGTGCCAGCAGCTTTCGGACAGCCAGCTATGGCTACACCTTC. Translated, it gives CASSFRTASYGYTF.